This entry lists 5 T cell receptor beta chains sequenced from one sample in a study of metastatic and nonmetastatic thyroid tumors. Patients had received no treatment of any kind before thyroid surgery. TCRdb re-analyzed the PCR reads using MiXCR. The data show about 19,000 clones, approximately 24% seen once. Input material: blood. The origin of the receptors is a male donor with papillary thyroid cancer or a benign thyroid nodule (not recorded which). Some clones in this sample may be carry-over from other donors' samples.

This clone ranks as medium-sized. The CDR3 region has the DNA TGTGCCAGCAGACAAGATGGAAGTTCACCCCTCCACTTT. Its protein product is CASRQDGSSPLHF. V is TRBV6-1 and J is TRBJ1-6, with D unresolved. V was trimmed by 6 bases and J by 9 bases, leaving 12 bases between them. This CDR3 spans 13 amino acids. The germline CDR1 and CDR2 sequences are MNHNS and SASEGT.

This sequence joins TRBV18 and TRBJ2-1; D gene uncertain. V lost 3 bases and J 6 bases, leaving 6 bases between the germline ends. CDR3 length equals 12 residues. CDR1 and CDR2 (germline): KGHSH, LQKENI. The CDR3 DNA reads TGTGCCAGCTCACCCAGTACCAATGAGCAGTTCTTC. This codes for CASSPSTNEQFF.

J is TRBJ2-2 and V is TRBV10-3; no definite D call. Germline assignment: CDR1 ENHRY and CDR2 SYGVKD. V lost 0 bases and J lost 1, with 9 bases in between. The CDR3 has 16 amino acids. In DNA, the CDR3 is TGTGCCATCAGTGAGTCCCACACATTGAACACCGGGGAGCTGTTTTTT. As protein: CAISESHTLNTGELFF.

There are many counts of this clone. For the CDR3, the DNA is TGTGCCAGCTCACCACAACGCAGCGGAAACATTCAGTACTTC. This sequence encodes CASSPQRSGNIQYF. The chain combines TRBV18 with TRBJ2-4; possibly TRBD2 for D (5 bases). Trimming left V 1 base short and J 6 bases short, with 10 bases between. The CDR3 contains 14 residues. Germline-derived CDR1 and CDR2 are KGHSH and LQKENI.

This clone counts as medium-sized (0.01 to 0.1%). The chain links TRBV9 to TRBJ2-7, with TRBD2 identical over 14 bases. The junction had 2 bases not matched to a gene; V was cut back by 3 bases and J by 3 bases. Germline V lookup: CDR1 SGDLS, CDR2 YYNGEE. The CDR3 length is 15 residues. This chain's CDR3 is CASSAGTSGGYEQYF. The CDR3 DNA follows: TGTGCCAGCAGCGCCGGGACTAGCGGGGGCTACGAGCAGTACTTC. The whole variable domain, remainder taken from reference TRBV9 and TRBJ2-7, is DSGVTQTPKHLITATGQRVTLRCSPRSGDLSVYWYQQSLDQGLQFLIQYYNGEERAKGNILERFSAQQFPDLHSELNLSSLELGDSALYFCASSAGTSGGYEQYFGPGTRLTVT.